This TCR beta chain was documented in a study of regulatory and conventional T cells in RAG deficiency. Points from the study as a whole: Omenn syndrome and CID/AS patients had roughly 100-fold fewer unique Treg TCR beta sequences, versus roughly 9.6-fold elsewhere. Shorter CDR3s in all patient subsets; >85% Treg-Tconv overlap in Omenn.

Some clones are missing from TCRdb's copy, which holds only in-frame ones; the method was immunoSEQ multiplex PCR. The sample contains 25,000 to 35,000 clones, about 95% of which appear only once. V dropped 6 bases and J dropped 0 bases, with 18 bases sitting between them. Germline CDR1 reads MDHEN; CDR2 reads SYDVKM. This CDR3 spans 17 amino acids. Worth noting for this clone: The antigen is undetermined.

The sorted conventional CD4+ T cells were CD25-low and CD127-high, with genomic DNA sequenced. These same records also appear under a second study, on regulatory T cells. That work contributes: Amplification used 52 TRBV primers and 13 TRBJ primers. Skewed V and J usage and few unique V-J pairs marked patient repertoires, most in Tregs.

The chain has TRBV28 and TRBJ1-5, with D possibly matching TRBD1 (6 bases). The clonotype originates from a human donor in good health. Material: CD25- CD4+ T cells sorted from blood. CDR3 loop: CASSTRGGRYSNQPQHF. CDR3 DNA sequence: TGTGCCAGCAGCACCCGGGGGGGCCGTTATAGCAATCAGCCCCAGCATTTT.